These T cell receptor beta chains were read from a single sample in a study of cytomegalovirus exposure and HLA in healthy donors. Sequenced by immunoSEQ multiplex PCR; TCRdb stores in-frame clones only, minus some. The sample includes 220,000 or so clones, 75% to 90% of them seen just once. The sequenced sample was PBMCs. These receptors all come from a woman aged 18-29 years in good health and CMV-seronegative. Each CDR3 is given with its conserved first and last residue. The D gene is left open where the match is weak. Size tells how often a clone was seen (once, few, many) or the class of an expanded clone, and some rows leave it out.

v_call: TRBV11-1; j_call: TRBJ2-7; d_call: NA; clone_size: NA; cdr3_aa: CASSLAGRLYF; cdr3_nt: TGTGCCAGCAGCTTAGCCGGACGACTATACTTC
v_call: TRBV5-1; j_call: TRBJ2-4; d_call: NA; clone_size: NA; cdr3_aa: CASSPDSSAENIQYF; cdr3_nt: TGCGCCAGCAGTCCCGACTCTAGCGCAGAAAACATTCAGTACTTC
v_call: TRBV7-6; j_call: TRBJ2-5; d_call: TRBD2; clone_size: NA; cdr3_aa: CASSLGGGFQETQYF; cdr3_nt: TGTGCCAGCAGCTTAGGGGGGGGTTTCCAAGAGACCCAGTACTTC
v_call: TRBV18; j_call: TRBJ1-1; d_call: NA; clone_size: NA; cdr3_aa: CASSPGKTEAFF; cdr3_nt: TGTGCCAGCTCCCCCGGGAAGACTGAAGCTTTCTTT
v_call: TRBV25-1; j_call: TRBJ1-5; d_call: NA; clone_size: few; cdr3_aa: CAISKISNQPQHF; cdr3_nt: TGTGCCATCAGTAAAATTAGCAATCAGCCCCAGCATTTT
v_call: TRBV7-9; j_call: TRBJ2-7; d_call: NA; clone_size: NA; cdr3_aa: CASSPPPVGGNGYEQYF; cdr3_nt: TGTGCCAGCAGTCCACCCCCTGTTGGCGGGAATGGCTACGAGCAGTACTTC
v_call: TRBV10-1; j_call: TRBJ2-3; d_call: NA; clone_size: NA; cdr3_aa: CASSVGRGRDTQYF; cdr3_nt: TGCGCCAGCAGTGTAGGTAGGGGCCGAGATACGCAGTATTTT
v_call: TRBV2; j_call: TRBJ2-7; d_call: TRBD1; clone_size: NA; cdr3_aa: CASRSDRGTYEQYF; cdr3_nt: TGTGCCAGCAGATCGGACAGGGGGACCTACGAGCAGTACTTC
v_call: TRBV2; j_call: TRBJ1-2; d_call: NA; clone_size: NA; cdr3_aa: CASSEPTGGYTF; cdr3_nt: TGTGCCAGCAGTGAGCCTACCGGGGGCTACACCTTC
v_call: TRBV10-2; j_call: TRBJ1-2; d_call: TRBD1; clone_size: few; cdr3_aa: CASSLNRGLNGYTF; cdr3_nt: TGCGCCAGCAGCTTGAACAGGGGGCTTAATGGCTACACCTTC
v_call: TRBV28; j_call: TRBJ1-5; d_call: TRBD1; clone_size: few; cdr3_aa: CASNHRGNQPQHF; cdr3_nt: TGTGCCAGCAACCACAGGGGGAATCAGCCCCAGCATTTT
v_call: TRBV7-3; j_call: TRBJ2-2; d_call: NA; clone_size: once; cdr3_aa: CASSPQPPGQNTGELFF; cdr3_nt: TGTGCCAGCAGCCCACAACCCCCGGGGCAGAACACCGGGGAGCTGTTTTTT
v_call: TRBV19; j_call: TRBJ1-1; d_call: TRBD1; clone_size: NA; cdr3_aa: CASSSTGGTEAFF; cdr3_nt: TGTGCCAGTAGTTCAACAGGGGGGACTGAAGCTTTCTTT
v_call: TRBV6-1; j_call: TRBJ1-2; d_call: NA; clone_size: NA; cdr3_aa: CASSLSRGYGYTF; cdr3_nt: TGTGCCAGCAGTTTGTCCAGAGGATATGGCTACACCTTC
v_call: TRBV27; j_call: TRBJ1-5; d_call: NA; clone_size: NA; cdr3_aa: CASSLVGIGNQPQHF; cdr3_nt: TGTGCCAGCAGTTTAGTGGGTATTGGCAATCAGCCCCAGCATTTT
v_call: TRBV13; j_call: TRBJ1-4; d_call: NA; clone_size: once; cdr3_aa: CASSLGQGVEKLFF; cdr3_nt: TGTGCCAGCAGCTTAGGCCAAGGGGTTGAAAAACTGTTTTTT
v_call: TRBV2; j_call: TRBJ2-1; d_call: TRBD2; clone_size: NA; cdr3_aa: CASRRLAGANEQFF; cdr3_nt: TGTGCCAGCCGCAGACTAGCGGGAGCCAATGAGCAGTTCTTC
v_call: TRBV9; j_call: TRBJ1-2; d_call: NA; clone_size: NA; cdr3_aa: CASSIGAQSGGYTF; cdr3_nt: TGTGCCAGCAGCATAGGGGCGCAGTCAGGGGGCTACACCTTC
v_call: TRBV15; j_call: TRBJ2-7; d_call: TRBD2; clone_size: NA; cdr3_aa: CATSRSGTSGYEQYF; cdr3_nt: TGTGCCACCAGCCGTTCCGGGACTAGCGGCTACGAGCAGTACTTC
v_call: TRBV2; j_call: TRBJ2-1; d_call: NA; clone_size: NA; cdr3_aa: CASSESGLTWQFF; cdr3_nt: TGTGCCAGCAGTGAAAGCGGACTAACCTGGCAGTTCTTC
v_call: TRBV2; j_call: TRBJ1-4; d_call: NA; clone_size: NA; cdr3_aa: CASSRSLNEKLFF; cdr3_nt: TGTGCCAGCAGCAGGAGCCTTAATGAAAAACTGTTTTTT
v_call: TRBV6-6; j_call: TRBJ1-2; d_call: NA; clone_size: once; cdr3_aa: CASSYQKGLYGYTF; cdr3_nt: TGTGCCAGCAGTTACCAAAAGGGCCTCTATGGCTACACCTTC
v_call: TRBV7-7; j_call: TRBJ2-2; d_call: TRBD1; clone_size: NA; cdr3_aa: CASSLAPGQGTGELFF; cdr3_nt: TGTGCCAGCAGCTTAGCGCCCGGACAGGGGACCGGGGAGCTGTTTTTT
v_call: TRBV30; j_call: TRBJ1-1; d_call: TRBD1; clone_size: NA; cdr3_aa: CAWYPPGAGGNTEAFF; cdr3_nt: TGTGCCTGGTACCCCCCCGGCGCAGGGGGCAACACTGAAGCTTTCTTT
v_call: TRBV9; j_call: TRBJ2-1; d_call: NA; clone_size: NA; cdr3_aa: CASSVDHHTTDEQFF; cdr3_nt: TGTGCCAGCAGCGTAGATCATCATACCACGGATGAGCAGTTCTTC
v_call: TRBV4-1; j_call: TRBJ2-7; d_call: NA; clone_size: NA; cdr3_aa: CASSQVVGQGIYEQYF; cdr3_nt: TGCGCCAGCAGCCAAGTTGTAGGGCAGGGTATTTACGAGCAGTACTTC
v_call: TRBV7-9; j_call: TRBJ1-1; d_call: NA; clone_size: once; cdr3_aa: CASSQQGVYTEAFF; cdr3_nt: TGTGCCAGCAGCCAGCAAGGGGTGTACACTGAAGCTTTCTTT
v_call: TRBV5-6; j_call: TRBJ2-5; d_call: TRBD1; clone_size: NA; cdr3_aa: CASSWATGFSETQYF; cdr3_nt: TGTGCCAGCAGCTGGGCGACAGGGTTTTCAGAGACCCAGTACTTC
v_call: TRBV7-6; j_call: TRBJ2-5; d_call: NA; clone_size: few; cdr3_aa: CASSSPPETQYF; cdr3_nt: TGTGCCAGCAGCTCCCCTCCGGAGACCCAGTACTTC
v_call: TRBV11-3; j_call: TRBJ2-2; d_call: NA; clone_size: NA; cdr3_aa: CASSSRTGNTGELFF; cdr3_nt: TGTGCCAGCAGCTCCCGCACGGGCAACACCGGGGAGCTGTTTTTT
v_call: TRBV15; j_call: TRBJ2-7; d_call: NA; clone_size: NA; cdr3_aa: CATSRDRRGYEQYF; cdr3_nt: TGTGCCACCAGCAGAGATAGGAGGGGATACGAGCAGTACTTC
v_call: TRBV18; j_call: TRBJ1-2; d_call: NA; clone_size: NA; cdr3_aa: CASSPQSGNGYTF; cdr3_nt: TGTGCCAGCTCACCACAGTCCGGTAATGGCTACACCTTC
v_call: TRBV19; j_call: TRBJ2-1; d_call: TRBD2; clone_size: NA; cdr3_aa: CASSMRTSRNEQFF; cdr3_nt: TGTGCCAGTAGCATGAGGACTAGCCGCAATGAGCAGTTCTTC
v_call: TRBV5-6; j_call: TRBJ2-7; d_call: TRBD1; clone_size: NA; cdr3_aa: CASSHGQGSYEQYF; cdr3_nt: TGTGCCAGCAGCCACGGACAGGGCTCCTACGAGCAGTACTTC
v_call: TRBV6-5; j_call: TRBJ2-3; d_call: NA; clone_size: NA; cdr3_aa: CASFGLGASTDTQYF; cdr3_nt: TGTGCCAGCTTTGGGTTGGGGGCCTCCACAGATACGCAGTATTTT
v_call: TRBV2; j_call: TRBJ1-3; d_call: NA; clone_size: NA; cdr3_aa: CASSELQGAGNTIYF; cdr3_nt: TGTGCCAGCAGTGAACTACAGGGTGCTGGAAACACCATATATTTT